This TCR beta chain was observed in a study of T cell changes during pregnancy in multiple sclerosis. This clone was seen just once. Measured with immunoSEQ multiplex PCR; TCRdb has only the in-frame clones, and not every one. The profile covers tens of thousands of clones, with about 90% appearing a single time and more than 0.65% taken by the ten largest. This CDR3 region has 15 residues. V was shortened by 7 bases and J by 3 bases, with 18 bases between the two germline ends. Germline CDR1 MDHEN, CDR2 SYDVKM. The sequence came from a female donor in good health, enrolled as a control in a pregnancy study. The genes are TRBV28 and TRBJ1-2; D perhaps matches TRBD1 (6 bases). Sequencing was performed on CD4+ T cells from peripheral blood mononuclear cells, taken in the third trimester of pregnancy. This chain's CDR3 is CASTSWQGRDYGYTF. CDR3 DNA sequence: TGTGCCAGCACCTCCTGGCAGGGGAGGGACTATGGCTACACCTTC.